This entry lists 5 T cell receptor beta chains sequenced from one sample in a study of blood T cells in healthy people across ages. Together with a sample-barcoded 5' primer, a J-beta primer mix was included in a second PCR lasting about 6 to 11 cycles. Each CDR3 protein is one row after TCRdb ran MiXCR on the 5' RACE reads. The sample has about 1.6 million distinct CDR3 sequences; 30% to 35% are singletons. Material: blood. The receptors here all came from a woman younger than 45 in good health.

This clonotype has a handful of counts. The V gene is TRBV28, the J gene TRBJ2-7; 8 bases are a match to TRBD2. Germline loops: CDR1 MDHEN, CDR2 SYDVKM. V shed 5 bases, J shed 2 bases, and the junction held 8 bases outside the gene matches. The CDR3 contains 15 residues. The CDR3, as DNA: TGTGCCAGCAGTCCCGAGCGGGAGATCGCCTACGAGCAGTACTTC. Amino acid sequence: CASSPEREIAYEQYF.

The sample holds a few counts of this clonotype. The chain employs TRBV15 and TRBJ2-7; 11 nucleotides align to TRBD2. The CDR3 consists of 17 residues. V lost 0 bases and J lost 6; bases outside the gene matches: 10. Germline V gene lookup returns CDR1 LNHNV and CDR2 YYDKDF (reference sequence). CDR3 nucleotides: TGTGCCACCAGCAGAGATCGGATTAGCGGGAGGGCCAGCGAGCAGTACTTC. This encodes CATSRDRISGRASEQYF. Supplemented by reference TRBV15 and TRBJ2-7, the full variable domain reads DAMVIQNPRYQVTQFGKPVTLSCSQTLNHNVMYWYQQKSSQAPKLLFHYYDKDFNNEADTPDNFQSRRPNTSFCFLDIRSPGLGDTAMYLCATSRDRISGRASEQYFGPGTRLTVT.

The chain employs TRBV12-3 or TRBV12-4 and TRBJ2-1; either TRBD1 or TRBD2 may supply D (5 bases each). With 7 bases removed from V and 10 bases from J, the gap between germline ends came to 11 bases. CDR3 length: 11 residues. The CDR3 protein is CASTSGQEQFF. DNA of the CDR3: TGTGCCAGCACCTCGGGGCAAGAGCAGTTCTTC.

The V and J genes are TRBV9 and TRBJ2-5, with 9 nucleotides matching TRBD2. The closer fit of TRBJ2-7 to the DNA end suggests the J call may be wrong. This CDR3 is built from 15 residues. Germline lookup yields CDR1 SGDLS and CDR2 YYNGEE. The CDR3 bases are TGTGCCAGCAGCCCCCGGGTAGCGGGAGACCACGAGCAGTACTTC. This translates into CASSPRVAGDHEQYF.

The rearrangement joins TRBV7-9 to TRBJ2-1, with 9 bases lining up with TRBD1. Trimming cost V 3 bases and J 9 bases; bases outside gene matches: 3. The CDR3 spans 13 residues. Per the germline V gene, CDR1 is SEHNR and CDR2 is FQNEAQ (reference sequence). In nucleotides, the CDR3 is TGTGCCAGCAGCTTGTGGACAGGGGTTGAGCAGTTCTTC. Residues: CASSLWTGVEQFF. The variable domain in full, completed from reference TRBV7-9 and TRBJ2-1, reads DTGVSQNPRHKITKRGQNVTFRCDPISEHNRLYWYRQTLGQGPEFLTYFQNEAQLEKSRLLSDRFSAERPKGSFSTLEIQRTEQGDSAMYLCASSLWTGVEQFFGPGTRLTVL.